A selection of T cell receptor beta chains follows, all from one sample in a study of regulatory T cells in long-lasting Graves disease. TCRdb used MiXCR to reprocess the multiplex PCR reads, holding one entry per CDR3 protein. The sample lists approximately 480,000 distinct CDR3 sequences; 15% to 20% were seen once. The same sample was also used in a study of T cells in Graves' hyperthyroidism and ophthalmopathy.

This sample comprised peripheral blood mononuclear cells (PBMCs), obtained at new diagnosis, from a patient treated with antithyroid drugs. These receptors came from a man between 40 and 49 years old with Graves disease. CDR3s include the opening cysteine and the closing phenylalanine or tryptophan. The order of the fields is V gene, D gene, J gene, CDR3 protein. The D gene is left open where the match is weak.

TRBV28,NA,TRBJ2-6,CASSLETRKHPSSGANVLTF
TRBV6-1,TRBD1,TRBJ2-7,CASRMTGGFYEQYF
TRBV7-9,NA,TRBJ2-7,CASSLGGGQREQYF
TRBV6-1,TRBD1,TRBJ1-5,CASSSRDRVNQPQHF
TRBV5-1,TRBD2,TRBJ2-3,CASSFGDLAGVSDTQYF
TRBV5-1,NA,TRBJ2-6,CASSTGFTGANVLTF
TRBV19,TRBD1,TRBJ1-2,CASSRDRGLNGYTF
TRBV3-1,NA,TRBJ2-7,CASLKWRQMDF
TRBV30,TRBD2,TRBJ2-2,CAWSVRAGGINTGELFF
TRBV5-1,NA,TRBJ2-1,CASSAVQGNEQFF
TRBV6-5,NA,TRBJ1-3,CASSYEGQAGNTIYF